This T cell receptor (beta chain) is from a study of T cells in Graves' hyperthyroidism and ophthalmopathy. Study-level information: Peripheral blood was acquired at first diagnosis, ahead of any therapy whatsoever.

Trimming removed 5 bases at V and 4 bases at J, with 11 bases between. Germline lookup yields CDR1 MNHEY and CDR2 SVGAGI. CDR3 length: 13 amino acids. Graves' hyperthyroidism showing no ophthalmopathy progression within 18 months was considered stable. The PBMCs were sourced from fresh peripheral blood (about 10 ml). Researchers amplified the TCR beta CDR3 regions from RNA transcripts. TCR CDR3 regions were first amplified by RT-PCR with HTBI primers. One entry per CDR3 protein results from TCRdb running MiXCR on the multiplex PCR reads. The repertoire holds hundreds of thousands of distinct CDR3 sequences, with about a third as singletons.

The clonotype originates from a woman in her forties with Graves' hyperthyroidism. The source material was blood. The rearrangement joins TRBV6-5 to TRBJ2-5; perhaps TRBD2 as D (5 bases). The CDR3 protein is CASSDEGRETQYF. CDR3 sequence (DNA): TGTGCCAGCAGTGACGAGGGCCGAGAGACCCAGTACTTC.